Shown below are 27 T cell receptor beta chains from a single sample sequenced in a study of blood T cell repertoires in COVID-19. Produced via immunoSEQ multiplex PCR; TCRdb's table is partial and in-frame only. The sample gives 200,000 to 250,000 clones, 88% of which show up once; 2.5% to 3% is in the top ten. The source material was PBMCs or T cells enriched from blood (not recorded which). The receptors here all came from a woman in her twenties or thirties who had recovered from COVID-19.

CDR3 nucleotides: TGTGCCAGCAGCTTAGAGCGACAGACGGTGGCCTATGGCTACACCTTC. Protein sequence: CASSLERQTVAYGYTF. The chain is built from TRBV7-2 and TRBJ1-2; TRBD1 might be the D (5 bases). V lost 1 base and J 4 bases, leaving 16 bases between the germline ends. The germline gives CDR1 SGHTA, CDR2 FQGNSA. The CDR3 spans 16 residues.

In this sample, this clone turned up once. The chain has TRBV13 and TRBJ2-5, with TRBD2 matching 9 bases. The CDR3 consists of 16 residues. Germline CDR1 PRHDT, CDR2 FYEKMQ (reference sequence). Trimming took 3 bases from V and 0 from J; bases not matched to a gene: 5. CDR3: CASSFPSGGYQETQYF. In DNA form, the CDR3 reads TGTGCCAGCAGCTTTCCCAGCGGGGGGTACCAAGAGACCCAGTACTTC.

The chain combines TRBV2 with TRBJ2-3, with D maybe TRBD2 (5 bases). V was trimmed by 11 bases and J by 3 bases, leaving 21 bases between them. This CDR3 spans 15 amino acids. The germline V gene encodes CDR1 SNHLY and CDR2 FYNNEI. The DNA for the CDR3 is TGTGCCGACCTCCCTGCACGGGGAATTACAGATACGCAGTATTTT. Residues: CADLPARGITDTQYF.

This chain connects TRBV7-3 to TRBJ2-1, with 7 bases aligning to TRBD1. Germline lookup yields CDR1 SGHTA and CDR2 FQGTGA. The V and J ends lost 5 bases and 5 bases, in that order; junction bases with no gene match: 6. This CDR3 spans 14 amino acids. The CDR3 bases are TGTGCCAGCAGCCGCGGACAGGAAAACAATGAGCAGTTCTTC. Translating it yields CASSRGQENNEQFF.

The V gene is TRBV6-5, the J gene TRBJ2-1, with 8 bases lining up with TRBD1. CDR1 is MNHEY, CDR2 SVGAGI, per germline. This CDR3 is 15 amino acids long. The V gene end was trimmed by 6 bases and the J gene end by 1 base; junction bases not matched to a gene: 5. The DNA for the CDR3 is TGTGCCAGCAGCCTGGACAGGGAGTCCTACAATGAGCAGTTCTTC. Encoded protein: CASSLDRESYNEQFF.

The genes are TRBV7-9 and TRBJ2-3; a possible D gene is TRBD1 (5 bases). This CDR3 spans 17 amino acids. Trimming removed 4 bases from V and 2 bases from J, with 19 bases in between. CDR1 and CDR2 (germline): SEHNR, FQNEAQ (reference sequence). The CDR3 region has the DNA TGTGCCAGCAGCTCCAGCGTTTATAGGGGTACCACAGATACGCAGTATTTT. Its translation is CASSSSVYRGTTDTQYF.

The rearrangement uses TRBV4-1 and TRBJ2-7; possibly TRBD1 for D (5 bases). This CDR3 spans 15 amino acids. The V and J ends lost 0 bases and 3 bases respectively, with 12 bases between them. Germline assignment: CDR1 MGHRA and CDR2 YSYEKL. In DNA, the CDR3 is TGCGCCAGCAGCCAAGAAAGGAAGGGGCACTACGAGCAGTACTTC. Residues: CASSQERKGHYEQYF.

The chain employs TRBV6-2 or TRBV6-3 and TRBJ2-2, with TRBD2 matching over 10 bases. Germline V lookup: CDR1 MNHEY, CDR2 SVGEGT. Unmatched junction bases numbered 9, after V lost 2 bases and J lost 6 bases. The CDR3 extends over 17 amino acids. The CDR3: CASSYDLAGVSAGELFF. DNA of the CDR3: TGTGCCAGCAGTTACGACCTAGCGGGGGTTTCGGCCGGGGAGCTGTTTTTT.

The V and J genes are TRBV6-5 and TRBJ2-2; weak D call: TRBD2 (5 bases). This CDR3 is 13 amino acids long. The germline CDR1 and CDR2 sequences are MNHEY and SVGAGI. Trimming stripped 6 bases from V and 4 bases from J, with 9 bases between. DNA of the CDR3: TGTGCCAGCAGCGGACTCACCACCGGGGAGCTGTTTTTT. The encoded protein is CASSGLTTGELFF.

The chain recombines TRBV3-1 (or the pseudogene TRBV3-2) with TRBJ1-4; TRBD1 matches 10 bases. After removal of 1 base from V and 8 bases from J, the junction contained 4 bases not matched to a gene. The CDR3 runs to 15 residues. Per the germline V gene, CDR1 is LGHDT and CDR2 is YNNKEL (reference sequence). The CDR3 here is CASSQGTGGFEKLFF. The CDR3, as DNA: TGTGCCAGCAGCCAAGGGACAGGGGGTTTCGAAAAACTGTTTTTT.

V is TRBV6-5 and J is TRBJ1-6, with TRBD1 as a possible D gene (5 bases). This CDR3 is built from 15 residues. Per germline, CDR1 MNHEY and CDR2 SVGAGI. V gave up 6 bases and J gave up 6 bases, with 15 bases separating them. The CDR3 DNA follows: TGTGCCAGCAGCCTTGCGGGGGAAGGTAATTCACCCCTCCACTTT. It yields the protein CASSLAGEGNSPLHF.

The chain is built from TRBV29-1 and TRBJ1-2; D is unclear. This CDR3 has 12 amino acids. Germline CDR1 and CDR2: SQVTM and ANQGSEA. Trimming stripped 4 bases from V and 1 base from J, with 7 bases between. CDR3 bases: TGCAGCGTTGTTCTTAGTAACTATGGCTACACCTTC. Translating it yields CSVVLSNYGYTF.

The rearrangement joins TRBV5-1 to TRBJ1-3; perhaps TRBD1 as D (6 bases). CDR1 and CDR2 from the germline V gene are SGHRS and YFSETQ. Trimming stripped 0 bases from V and 2 bases from J, with 6 bases between. This CDR3 spans 14 amino acids. Written as DNA, the CDR3 is TGCGCCAGCAGCTTGGACAGGGCTGGAAACACCATATATTTT. Its translation is CASSLDRAGNTIYF.

The chain couples TRBV6-5 to TRBJ2-7, with D maybe TRBD2 (6 bases). V lost 4 bases, J lost 5 bases, and 15 bases lay in between. CDR3 length equals 14 residues. Germline CDR1 MNHEY, CDR2 SVGAGI. As DNA, the CDR3 is TGTGCCAGCAGTTGGGGCGGGGAGGCGAACGAGCAGTACTTC. Translating it yields CASSWGGEANEQYF.

A few counts support this clone. The rearrangement uses TRBV3-1 (or the pseudogene TRBV3-2) and TRBJ1-6, with TRBD1 as a possible D gene (5 bases). The V end lost 0 bases, the J end lost 0 bases, and 9 bases lay between the germline ends. The germline V gene encodes CDR1 LGHDT and CDR2 YNNKEL (reference sequence). The CDR3 loop spans 17 amino acids. The CDR3: CASSQDRVSSYNSPLHF. The CDR3 DNA reads TGTGCCAGCAGCCAAGACAGGGTTAGCTCCTATAATTCACCCCTCCACTTT.

This sequence joins TRBV11-3 and TRBJ1-3; 7 nucleotides line up with TRBD1. Per the germline V gene, CDR1 is SGHNT and CDR2 is YENEEA. The CDR3 spans 15 residues. The V and J ends lost 1 base and 4 bases, in that order; junction bases with no gene match: 4. The CDR3 loop reads CASSLGRGPGNTIYF. The DNA for the CDR3 is TGTGCCAGCAGCTTAGGAAGGGGGCCCGGAAACACCATATATTTT.

This clone was detected once. The genes are TRBV10-3 and TRBJ1-1, with TRBD1 matching over 7 bases. V shed 4 bases, J shed 4 bases, and the junction held 9 bases outside the gene matches. Germline V gene sequence: CDR1 ENHRY, CDR2 SYGVKD. CDR3 length: 15 amino acids. The DNA of the CDR3 is TGTGCCATCAGTGCTAGGGGGCCCCTATTCACTGAAGCTTTCTTT. Protein sequence: CAISARGPLFTEAFF.

This chain joins TRBV29-1 and TRBJ2-5; TRBD2 matches at 12 bases. This CDR3 has 14 amino acids. The trim removed 3 bases at V and 3 bases at J, leaving 2 bases unmatched. Germline lookup yields CDR1 SQVTM and CDR2 ANQGSEA. The CDR3 coding sequence is TGCAGCGTTGAGCTAGCGGGGGGGGAAGAGACCCAGTACTTC. Translated: CSVELAGGEETQYF.

The J gene is TRBJ1-2, the V gene TRBV19; TRBD1 aligns across 10 bases. Trimming cost V 5 bases and J 8 bases; bases outside gene matches: 8. Germline V gene sequence: CDR1 LNHDA, CDR2 SQIVND (reference sequence). The CDR3 length is 14 residues. The CDR3 spells CASSLTGGADGYTF. For the CDR3, the DNA is TGTGCCAGTAGTTTGACAGGGGGCGCAGACGGCTACACCTTC.

This clone was observed a single time. V and J are TRBV18 and TRBJ2-2, with unresolved D. Per the germline V gene, CDR1 is KGHSH and CDR2 is LQKENI. Trimming removed 3 bases at V and 1 base at J, with 3 bases between. The CDR3 runs 13 residues. CDR3 residues: CASSPLNTGELFF. The CDR3 bases are TGTGCCAGCTCACCCTTGAACACCGGGGAGCTGTTTTTT.

The chain is built from TRBV6-2 or TRBV6-3 and TRBJ2-5, with 9 nucleotides matching TRBD2. With V trimmed by 2 bases and J by 0 bases, 13 bases remained unmatched. Germline assignment: CDR1 MNHEY and CDR2 SVGEGT. The CDR3 totals 19 residues. The chain's CDR3 is CASSYRVAGALEYQETQYF. CDR3 DNA sequence: TGTGCCAGCAGTTACCGGGTAGCGGGGGCCCTTGAGTACCAAGAGACCCAGTACTTC.

This clone was recorded only once. This chain joins TRBV19 and TRBJ1-2; D gene unclear. The germline CDR1 and CDR2 sequences are LNHDA and SQIVND (reference sequence). V was clipped by 4 bases and J by 1 base, with 13 bases between them. The CDR3 covers 15 residues. This CDR3 is CASSTGMNINYGYTF. DNA for the CDR3: TGTGCCAGTAGTACCGGGATGAATATTAACTATGGCTACACCTTC.

This chain links TRBV7-2 with TRBJ1-2, with TRBD1 matching 8 bases. This CDR3 comprises 16 residues. Germline CDR1 and CDR2: SGHTA and FQGNSA. With 6 bases clipped from V and 8 bases from J, the junction kept 17 bases outside the gene matches. The CDR3 nucleotides are TGTGCCAGCAGGGACCTAGCAACGGACAGGGTTCGAGGCTACACCTTC. Translated, it gives CASRDLATDRVRGYTF.

The chain links TRBV3-1 (or the pseudogene TRBV3-2) to TRBJ1-2, with D uncertain. Trimming pared 0 bases from V and 3 bases from J, leaving 8 bases between. The CDR3 covers 14 residues. Per the germline V gene, CDR1 is LGHDT and CDR2 is YNNKEL (reference sequence). The DNA for the CDR3 is TGTGCCAGCAGCCAAGAGGTGCGTGACTATGGCTACACCTTC. Residues: CASSQEVRDYGYTF.

The gene calls are TRBV19 and TRBJ2-1; 7 positions agree with TRBD2. CDR3 length: 17 residues. The germline V gene has CDR1 LNHDA and CDR2 SQIVND (reference sequence). With V trimmed by 4 bases and J by 4 bases, 13 bases remained unmatched. CDR3 coding DNA: TGTGCCAGTAGTAGCCACTTGGTGCGGGGGAATTACAATGAGCAGTTCTTC. It is translated as CASSSHLVRGNYNEQFF.

The gene calls are TRBV20-1 and TRBJ2-5; possibly TRBD2 for D (5 bases). The CDR3 totals 10 residues. CDR1 DFQATT and CDR2 SNEGSKA come from the germline V gene (reference sequence). Trimming removed 4 bases from V and 7 bases from J, with 7 bases in between. The CDR3 DNA is TGCAGTGCTAACGAGGGGACCCAGTACTTC. Protein product: CSANEGTQYF.

The rearrangement joins TRBV11-3 to TRBJ1-1, with D uncertain. Germline loops: CDR1 SGHNT, CDR2 YENEEA. The CDR3 is 16 amino acids. V was cut by 2 bases and J by 2 bases, with 15 bases left in between. The CDR3 coding sequence is TGTGCCAGCAGCTTATCCTGGGGAGGGCCTAACACTGAAGCTTTCTTT. Translation: CASSLSWGGPNTEAFF.